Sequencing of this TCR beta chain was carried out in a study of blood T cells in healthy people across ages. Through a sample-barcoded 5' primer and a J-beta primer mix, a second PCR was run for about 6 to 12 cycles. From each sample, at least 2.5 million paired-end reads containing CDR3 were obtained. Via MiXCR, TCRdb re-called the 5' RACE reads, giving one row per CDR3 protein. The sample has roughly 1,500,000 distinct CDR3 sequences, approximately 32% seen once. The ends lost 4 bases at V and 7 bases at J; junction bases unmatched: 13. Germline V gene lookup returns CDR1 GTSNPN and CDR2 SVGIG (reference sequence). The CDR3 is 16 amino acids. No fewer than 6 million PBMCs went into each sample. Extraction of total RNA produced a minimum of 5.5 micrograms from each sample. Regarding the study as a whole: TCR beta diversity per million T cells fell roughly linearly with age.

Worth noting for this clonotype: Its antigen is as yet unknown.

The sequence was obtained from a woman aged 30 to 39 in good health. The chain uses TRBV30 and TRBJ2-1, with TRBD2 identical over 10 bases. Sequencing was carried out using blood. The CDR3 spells CAWNSPSGRGTNEQFF. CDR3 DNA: TGTGCCTGGAACTCCCCAAGCGGGAGGGGGACGAATGAGCAGTTCTTC. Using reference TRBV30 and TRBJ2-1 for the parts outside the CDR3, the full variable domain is SQTIHQWPATLVQPVGSPLSLECTVEGTSNPNLYWYRQAAGRGLQLLFYSVGIGQISSEVPQNLSASRPQDRQFILSSKKLLLSDSGFYLCAWNSPSGRGTNEQFFGPGTRLTVL.